The 25 T cell receptor beta chains below all came from one sample that was sequenced in a study of blood T cell repertoires in COVID-19 (dated by TCRdb to 2020 to 2022). Receptors were amplified or captured by the immunoSEQ multiplex PCR assay. What TCRdb holds here is the immuneACCESS table cut down to in-frame rearrangements. Part of the clones is not present; checked against another copy, under half of the missing clones reflect an unresolved V gene, and the others are unexplained. The sample has around 140,000 clones on record, approximately 89% of them singletons. The top ten clonotypes cover roughly 30% of the sample. The sample was peripheral blood. The receptors come from a human donor in a cohort sampled during active COVID-19.

The chain joins TRBV19 to TRBJ2-1; 12 bases align to TRBD2. The CDR3 spans 16 residues. Germline V gene data show CDR1 as LNHDA and CDR2 as SQIVND (reference sequence). Losses at the gene ends were 5 bases for V and 6 bases for J; bases not matched to a gene: 8. The CDR3 coding sequence is TGTGCCAGTAGTCGCCTAGCGGGGGGGCTTGGCAATGAGCAGTTCTTC. This translates into CASSRLAGGLGNEQFF.

The chain joins TRBV29-1 to TRBJ2-7; a weak D match, TRBD2 (6 bases). CDR1 and CDR2 from the germline V gene are SQVTM and ANQGSEA. The length of the CDR3 is 16 residues. V lost 1 base and J 0 bases, leaving 16 bases between the germline ends. DNA for the CDR3: TGCAGCGTTGAAGTGCCCACCCCGGGACTCTCCTACGAGCAGTACTTC. Protein product: CSVEVPTPGLSYEQYF.

This clone has only a few counts. The J gene is TRBJ1-5, the V gene TRBV7-2; D perhaps matches TRBD1 (5 bases). V was shortened by 7 bases and J by 4 bases, with 17 bases between the two germline ends. Germline values: CDR1 SGHTA, CDR2 FQGNSA. This CDR3 is built from 15 residues. The CDR3 loop is CASTLAPGANQPQHF. The DNA for the CDR3 is TGTGCCAGCACCCTCGCACCTGGGGCAAATCAGCCCCAGCATTTT.

V is TRBV12-3 or TRBV12-4 and J is TRBJ1-2; 7 bases match TRBD1. V dropped 3 bases and J dropped 8; count of bases not matched to a gene: 6. The CDR3 loop spans 13 amino acids. The CDR3 is CASSLETGVGYTF. The CDR3 bases are TGTGCCAGCAGTTTGGAAACAGGGGTCGGCTACACCTTC.

Only one count was recorded for this clone. This chain links TRBV25-1 with TRBJ1-2; 10 nucleotides line up with TRBD1. Germline V lookup: CDR1 MGHDK, CDR2 SYGVNS. V was pared by 5 bases and J by 8 bases, with 5 bases of the junction left unmatched. The CDR3 sequence is 13 residues long. The CDR3 loop is CASSPRDRGGYTF. As DNA, the CDR3 is TGTGCCAGCAGTCCTAGGGACAGGGGCGGCTACACCTTC.

The chain is built from TRBV18 and TRBJ2-2, with a tentative D call TRBD1 (5 bases). Germline loops: CDR1 KGHSH, CDR2 LQKENI. V shed 2 bases and J shed 1 base, with 8 bases lying between them. This CDR3 contains 15 residues. CDR3 sequence reads: CASSPGRGNTGELFF. In DNA form, the CDR3 reads TGTGCCAGCTCACCAGGAAGGGGGAACACCGGGGAGCTGTTTTTT.

The chain combines TRBV6-2 or TRBV6-3 with TRBJ2-7; D possibly corresponds to TRBD2 (6 bases). Germline V gene sequence: CDR1 MNHEY, CDR2 SVGEGT. There are 15 residues in the CDR3. V dropped 4 bases and J dropped 5 bases, with 18 bases sitting between them. DNA for the CDR3: TGTGCCAGCAGTTCGGGGGAGATTTTGCTCGACGAGCAGTACTTC. It yields the protein CASSSGEILLDEQYF.

The chain couples TRBV6-6 to TRBJ1-6; D is unresolved. The V end was cut by 4 bases, the J end by 10 bases, with 14 bases between. CDR1 is MNHNY, CDR2 SVGAGI, per germline (reference sequence). The CDR3 is made up of 14 amino acids. The CDR3 DNA is TGTGCCAGCAGTTCCACTCCGGGTGCCTCACCCCTCCACTTT. This encodes CASSSTPGASPLHF.

The V call is TRBV27, the J call TRBJ2-1, with D possibly matching TRBD1 (6 bases). V was clipped by 2 bases and J by 7 bases, with 12 bases between them. This CDR3 contains 14 residues. Germline V gives CDR1 MNHEY, CDR2 SMNVEV (reference sequence). The CDR3 sequence is CASSLQGLKNEQFF. In nucleotides, the CDR3 is TGTGCCAGCAGTTTACAGGGGTTGAAGAATGAGCAGTTCTTC.

The chain recombines TRBV30 with TRBJ2-1; D possibly corresponds to TRBD1 (5 bases). V dropped 4 bases and J dropped 5 bases, with 15 bases sitting between them. The CDR3 totals 14 residues. Looked up from germline, CDR1 is GTSNPN and CDR2 is SVGIG (reference sequence). As DNA, the CDR3 is TGTGCCTGGAAGTATGGGGCAGCCAACAATGAGCAGTTCTTC. Its protein product is CAWKYGAANNEQFF.

This rearrangement joins TRBV7-9 to TRBJ2-7; 8 bases match TRBD1. The CDR3 has 14 amino acids. J gave up 2 bases and V 1 base, and 1 base lay outside the gene matches. Germline V gene sequence: CDR1 SEHNR, CDR2 FQNEAQ (reference sequence). CDR3 in DNA: TGTGCCAGCAGCTTAGGGACAGGGACCTACGAGCAGTACTTC. The encoded protein is CASSLGTGTYEQYF.

This sequence joins TRBV4-1 and TRBJ1-1, with D possibly being TRBD1 (5 bases). Trimming left V 4 bases short and J 3 bases short, with 12 bases between. Germline V gene lookup returns CDR1 MGHRA and CDR2 YSYEKL. The CDR3 extends over 14 amino acids. This chain's CDR3 is CASSRGDPYTEAFF. The CDR3 DNA reads TGCGCCAGCAGCCGGGGGGACCCATACACTGAAGCTTTCTTT.

V and J are TRBV7-3 and TRBJ2-7, with D maybe TRBD1 (6 bases). V lost 2 bases and J 5 bases, leaving 16 bases between the germline ends. Germline V gives CDR1 SGHTA, CDR2 FQGTGA. The CDR3 has 15 residues. The CDR3 nucleotides are TGTGCCAGCAGCTTAGAGGGGGTCAGGGGTCACGAGCAGTACTTC. Amino acid sequence: CASSLEGVRGHEQYF.

The CDR3 loop reads CASPSGTGVHEQFF. CDR3 DNA: TGTGCCAGCCCGTCGGGGACAGGGGTCCATGAGCAGTTCTTC. J is TRBJ2-1 and V is TRBV6-5; TRBD1 matches at 10 bases. Germline-derived CDR1 and CDR2 are MNHEY and SVGAGI. Losses at the gene ends were 8 bases for V and 8 bases for J; bases not matched to a gene: 9. CDR3 length equals 14 residues.

The V gene is TRBV5-1, the J gene TRBJ1-2; 8 bases are a match to TRBD1. V trimming: 1 base; J trimming: 4 bases; junction bases outside the gene matches: 9. Looked up from germline, CDR1 is SGHRS and CDR2 is YFSETQ. The CDR3 consists of 16 residues. The CDR3 DNA reads TGCGCCAGCAGCTTGAATGGGGGACAGGCAATCTATGGCTACACCTTC. This codes for CASSLNGGQAIYGYTF.

This clone has a handful of counts. The V and J genes are TRBV4-3 and TRBJ1-6; 7 nucleotides line up with TRBD1. J was trimmed by 4 bases and V by 4 bases; bases with no gene match: 4. The CDR3 has 15 residues. Germline CDR1 and CDR2: LGHNA and YSLEER. The CDR3 reads CASSRGTEYNSPLHF. The CDR3 DNA follows: TGCGCCAGCAGCCGGGGGACAGAGTATAATTCACCCCTCCACTTT.

This rearrangement joins TRBV9 to TRBJ1-3; D remains unclear. The CDR3 contains 13 residues. Germline V lookup: CDR1 SGDLS, CDR2 YYNGEE. V shed 6 bases and J shed 0 bases, with 7 bases lying between them. The CDR3 sequence: CASTPYSGNTIYF. CDR3 DNA sequence: TGTGCCAGCACCCCCTACTCTGGAAACACCATATATTTT.

The genes are TRBV10-3 and TRBJ2-2; the match to TRBD2 covers 8 bases. Germline CDR1 ENHRY, CDR2 SYGVKD. Losses at the gene ends were 6 bases for V and 6 bases for J; bases not matched to a gene: 0. This CDR3 is built from 12 residues. This CDR3 is CAIRGLAGELFF. The CDR3 bases are TGTGCCATCAGGGGACTAGCCGGGGAGCTGTTTTTT.

The V and J genes are TRBV6-5 and TRBJ1-2, with D hard to call. Per the germline V gene, CDR1 is MNHEY and CDR2 is SVGAGI. The V end was cut by 10 bases, the J end by 6 bases, with 18 bases between. The CDR3 has 13 residues. As DNA, the CDR3 is TGTGCCACCCAAGGAGGCAGTTACCATGGCTACACCTTC. This translates into CATQGGSYHGYTF.

This clone occurred a few times. The chain uses TRBV12-3 or TRBV12-4 and TRBJ1-5; D gene unclear. This CDR3 comprises 12 residues. Trimming left V 3 bases short and J 7 bases short, with 7 bases between. This chain's CDR3 is CASSFRGQPQHF. DNA of the CDR3: TGTGCCAGCAGTTTTCGCGGGCAGCCCCAGCATTTT.

Here the CDR3 reads CATSGRAGGPAATQYF. The CDR3 region has the DNA TGTGCCACCAGTGGAAGGGCGGGGGGGCCGGCCGCTACGCAGTATTTT. The rearrangement links TRBV24-1 to TRBJ2-3; TRBD2 agrees at 9 bases. J was trimmed by 8 bases and V by 5 bases; bases with no gene match: 13. CDR1 KGHDR and CDR2 SFDVKD come from the germline V gene. The CDR3 runs 16 residues.

The chain joins TRBV4-3 to TRBJ1-2; no reliable D call. Germline assignment: CDR1 LGHNA and CDR2 YSLEER. The CDR3 is 15 amino acids. V lost 0 bases and J 4 bases, leaving 12 bases between the germline ends. CDR3 region: CASSQDTTVLYGYTF. CDR3 DNA: TGCGCCAGCAGCCAAGACACCACAGTCCTCTATGGCTACACCTTC.

The J gene is TRBJ2-3, the V gene TRBV7-2; 8 nucleotides agree with TRBD2. The trim removed 5 bases at V and 4 bases at J, leaving 2 bases unmatched. The CDR3 runs to 13 residues. The germline gives CDR1 SGHTA, CDR2 FQGNSA. The CDR3 bases are TGTGCCAGCAGCCGGACTAGCCCAGATACGCAGTATTTT. It specifies CASSRTSPDTQYF.

The V gene is TRBV6-2 or TRBV6-3, the J gene TRBJ1-5, with TRBD1 identical over 7 bases. The germline V gene encodes CDR1 MNHEY and CDR2 SVGEGT. The CDR3 extends over 16 amino acids. The trim removed 2 bases at V and 2 bases at J, leaving 6 bases unmatched. The CDR3 sequence is CASSYHIDRGNQPQHF. CDR3 in DNA: TGTGCCAGCAGTTACCACATCGACAGGGGCAATCAGCCCCAGCATTTT.

The chain combines TRBV6-6 with TRBJ1-3; no reliable D call. V was cut by 6 bases and J by 8 bases, with 8 bases left in between. Germline assignment: CDR1 MNHNY and CDR2 SVGAGI (reference sequence). The CDR3 contains 11 residues. The CDR3 loop is CASSLSYTIYF. As DNA, the CDR3 is TGTGCCAGCAGCCTTTCTTACACCATATATTTT.